A selection of T cell receptor beta chains follows, all from one sample in a study of STAT5B mutations in CD4+ large granular lymphocyte leukemia. Libraries were prepared by immunoSEQ multiplex PCR; TCRdb keeps only in-frame clonotypes and omits some of them. Of 20,000 to 25,000 clones detected, 79% appear once; the ten largest clones hold around 0.4%. Sample: CD4+ T cells from blood buffy coats. These receptor sequences come from a human donor in good health. Both conserved end residues are part of each CDR3. D genes are given only for firm matches.

j_call: TRBJ1-1; d_call: .; v_call: TRBV5-1; cdr3_aa: CASRRAEQNTEAFF
j_call: TRBJ1-1; d_call: .; v_call: TRBV30; cdr3_aa: CASRRGGTRAEAFF
j_call: TRBJ2-3; d_call: TRBD2; v_call: TRBV9; cdr3_aa: CASSVVGGRVDTQYF
j_call: TRBJ2-3; d_call: .; v_call: TRBV6-5; cdr3_aa: CASSYSIGGGTDTQYF
j_call: TRBJ1-2; d_call: .; v_call: TRBV11-2; cdr3_aa: CASSLAVSNYGYTF
j_call: TRBJ1-5; d_call: .; v_call: TRBV12-1; cdr3_aa: CASSFRPPRPQHF
j_call: TRBJ1-4; d_call: TRBD1; v_call: TRBV6-1; cdr3_aa: CASSELDREREKLFF
j_call: TRBJ2-5; d_call: .; v_call: TRBV20-1; cdr3_aa: CSARDWETQYF
j_call: TRBJ2-7; d_call: .; v_call: TRBV6-1; cdr3_aa: CASSARTEAYEQYF
j_call: TRBJ1-1; d_call: .; v_call: TRBV28; cdr3_aa: CASSLFLGQTEAFF